Detailed here is one TCR beta chain. This sample was included in a study of T-cell memory formation after mild COVID-19. TCRdb reanalysed the 5' RACE reads using MiXCR and keeps one entry per CDR3 protein. The table shows fewer than 90,000 distinct CDR3 sequences, with approximately 13% occurring only once. Trimming removed 2 bases from V and 1 base from J; junction bases left unmatched: 12. This CDR3 contains 19 residues. Per germline, CDR1 PRHDT and CDR2 FYEKMQ (reference sequence). Sequenced: PBMCs or a T cell subset sorted from them (not recorded which). This sequence was found in an adult woman who had mild COVID-19 (a few samples of this study predate the infection). Cell type and time point are not known. This chain joins TRBV13 and TRBJ2-1, with 9 bases aligning to TRBD2. CDR3 protein: CASSLTNSGRGVSYNEQFF. In DNA form, the CDR3 reads TGTGCCAGCAGCTTAACCAATAGCGGGAGAGGGGTATCCTACAATGAGCAGTTCTTC.